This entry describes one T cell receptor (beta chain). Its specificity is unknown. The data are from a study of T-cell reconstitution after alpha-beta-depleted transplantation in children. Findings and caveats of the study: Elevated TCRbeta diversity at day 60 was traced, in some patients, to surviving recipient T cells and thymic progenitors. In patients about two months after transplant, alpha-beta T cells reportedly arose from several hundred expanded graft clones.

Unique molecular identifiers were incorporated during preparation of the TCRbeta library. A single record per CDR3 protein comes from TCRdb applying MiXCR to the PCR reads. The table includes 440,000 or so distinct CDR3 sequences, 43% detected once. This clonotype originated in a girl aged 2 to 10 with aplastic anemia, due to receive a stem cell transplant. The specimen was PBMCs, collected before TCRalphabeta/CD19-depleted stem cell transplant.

CDR3 sequence (DNA): TGTGCCTGTTGGGACAGGGGTTATAGCAATCAGCCCCAGCATTTT. This encodes CACWDRGYSNQPQHF. The chain combines TRBV30 with TRBJ1-5, with 10 bases identical to TRBD1. The junction had 5 bases not matched to a gene; V was cut back by 6 bases and J by 0 bases. CDR1 and CDR2 from the germline V gene are GTSNPN and SVGIG (reference sequence). The length of the CDR3 is 15 residues. Drawing the rest from reference TRBV30 and TRBJ1-5, the complete variable domain is SQTIHQWPATLVQPVGSPLSLECTVEGTSNPNLYWYRQAAGRGLQLLFYSVGIGQISSEVPQNLSASRPQDRQFILSSKKLLLSDSGFYLCACWDRGYSNQPQHFGDGTRLSIL.